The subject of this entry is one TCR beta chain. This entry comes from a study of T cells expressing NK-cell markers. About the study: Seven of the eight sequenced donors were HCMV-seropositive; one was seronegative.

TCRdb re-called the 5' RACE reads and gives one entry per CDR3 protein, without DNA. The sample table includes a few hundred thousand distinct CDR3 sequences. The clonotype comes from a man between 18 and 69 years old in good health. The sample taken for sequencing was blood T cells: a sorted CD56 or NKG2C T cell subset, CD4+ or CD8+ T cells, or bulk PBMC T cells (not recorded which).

The CDR3 loop is CASLRDRAPDTQYF. The J gene is TRBJ2-3, the V gene TRBV7-9; TCRdb's D gene call, TRBD1, goes unchecked for lack of DNA. The CDR3 consists of 14 residues. CDR1 and CDR2 (germline): SEHNR, FQNEAQ (reference sequence).